This TCR beta chain was captured in a study of T cell responses to AZD1222 COVID-19 vaccine. Notes on the study in general: The study reported that nearly half of spike-specific TCRs target unmutated variant regions. In all cases, repertoires were sampled only after the peak T cell response. The number of AZD1222 recipients seropositive at baseline was only five to seven. The study found Spike-specific TCR breadth and depth rose after two AZD1222 doses.

Remarks on this clone: What it recognizes is unknown.

Sequenced by immunoSEQ multiplex PCR; TCRdb stores in-frame clones only, minus some. The table shows roughly 120,000 clones, with roughly 88% occurring only once. Per germline, CDR1 SNHLY and CDR2 FYNNEI. V was shortened by 6 bases and J by 5 bases, with 7 bases between the two germline ends. The CDR3 covers 12 residues. Sequenced here: peripheral blood, sampled on day 0 of MenACWY control vaccination. The V call is TRBV2, the J call TRBJ1-4; no clear D gene. The origin of this receptor is an adult in good health. Here the CDR3 reads CASRGPNEKLFF. CDR3 DNA: TGTGCCAGCAGGGGCCCCAATGAAAAACTGTTTTTT. Supplemented by reference TRBV2 and TRBJ1-4, the full variable domain reads EPEVTQTPSHQVTQMGQEVILRCVPISNHLYFYWYRQILGQKVEFLVSFYNNEISEKSEIFDDQFSVERPDGSNFTLKIRSTKLEDSAMYFCASRGPNEKLFFGSGTQLSVL.